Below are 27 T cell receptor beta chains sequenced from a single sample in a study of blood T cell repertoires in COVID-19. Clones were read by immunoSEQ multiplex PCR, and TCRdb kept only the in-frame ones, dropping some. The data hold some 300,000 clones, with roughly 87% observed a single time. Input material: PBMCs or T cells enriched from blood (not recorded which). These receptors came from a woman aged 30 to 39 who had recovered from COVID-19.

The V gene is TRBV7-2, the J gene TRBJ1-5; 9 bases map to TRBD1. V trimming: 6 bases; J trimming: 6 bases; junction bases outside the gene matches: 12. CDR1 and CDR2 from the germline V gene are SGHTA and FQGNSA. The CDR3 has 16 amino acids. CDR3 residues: CASSPTGGAESQPQHF. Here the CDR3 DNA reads TGTGCCAGCAGTCCTACAGGGGGCGCCGAGTCTCAGCCCCAGCATTTT.

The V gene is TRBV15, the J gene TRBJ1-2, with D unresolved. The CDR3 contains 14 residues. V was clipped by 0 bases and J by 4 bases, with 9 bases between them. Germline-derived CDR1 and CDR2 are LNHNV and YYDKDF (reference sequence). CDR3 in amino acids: CATSRDELFYGYTF. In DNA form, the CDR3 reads TGTGCCACCAGCAGAGATGAACTCTTCTATGGCTACACCTTC.

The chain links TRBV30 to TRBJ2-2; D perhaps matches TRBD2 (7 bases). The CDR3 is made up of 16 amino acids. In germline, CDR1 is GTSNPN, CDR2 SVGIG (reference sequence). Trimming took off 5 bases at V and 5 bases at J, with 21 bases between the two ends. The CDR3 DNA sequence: TGTGCCTGGGGGAGGGGGGGCCCCCGAGGAACCGGGGAGCTGTTTTTT. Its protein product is CAWGRGGPRGTGELFF.

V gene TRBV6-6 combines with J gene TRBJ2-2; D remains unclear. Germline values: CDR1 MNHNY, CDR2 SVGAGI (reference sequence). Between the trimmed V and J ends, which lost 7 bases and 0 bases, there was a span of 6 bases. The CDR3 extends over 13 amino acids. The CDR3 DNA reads TGTGCCAGCATAGTTACGAACACCGGGGAGCTGTTTTTT. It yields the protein CASIVTNTGELFF.

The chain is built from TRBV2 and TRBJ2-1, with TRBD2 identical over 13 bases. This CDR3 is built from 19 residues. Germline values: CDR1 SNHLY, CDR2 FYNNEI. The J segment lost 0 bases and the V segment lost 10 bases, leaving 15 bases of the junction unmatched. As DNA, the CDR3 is TGTGCCATATTGATTCCGGGACTAGCGGGGAAGAGCTCCTACAATGAGCAGTTCTTC. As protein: CAILIPGLAGKSSYNEQFF.

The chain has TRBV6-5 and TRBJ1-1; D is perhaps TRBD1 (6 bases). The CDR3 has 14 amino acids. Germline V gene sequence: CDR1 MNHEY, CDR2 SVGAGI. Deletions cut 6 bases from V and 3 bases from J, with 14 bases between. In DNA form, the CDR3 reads TGTGCCAGCAGCAGTATGGGGGCCCACACTGAAGCTTTCTTT. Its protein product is CASSSMGAHTEAFF.

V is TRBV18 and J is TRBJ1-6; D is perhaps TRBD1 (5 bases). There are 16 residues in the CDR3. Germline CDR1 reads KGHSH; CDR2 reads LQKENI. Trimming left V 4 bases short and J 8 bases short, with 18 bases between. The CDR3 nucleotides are TGTGCCAGCTCACGCAACCACGGGGGTGGAGATTCACCCCTCCACTTT. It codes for CASSRNHGGGDSPLHF.

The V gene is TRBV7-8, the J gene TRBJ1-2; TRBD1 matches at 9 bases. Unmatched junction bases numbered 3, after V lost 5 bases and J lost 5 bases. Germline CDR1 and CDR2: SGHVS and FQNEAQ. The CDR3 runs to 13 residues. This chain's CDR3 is CASSTGQGYGYTF. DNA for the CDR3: TGTGCCAGCAGCACGGGACAGGGTTATGGCTACACCTTC.

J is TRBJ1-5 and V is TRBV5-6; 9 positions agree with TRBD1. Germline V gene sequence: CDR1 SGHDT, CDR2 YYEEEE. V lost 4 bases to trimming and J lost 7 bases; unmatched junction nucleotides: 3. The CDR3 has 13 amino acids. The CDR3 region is CASSRDRVQPQHF. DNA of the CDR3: TGTGCCAGCAGCCGGGACAGGGTGCAGCCCCAGCATTTT.

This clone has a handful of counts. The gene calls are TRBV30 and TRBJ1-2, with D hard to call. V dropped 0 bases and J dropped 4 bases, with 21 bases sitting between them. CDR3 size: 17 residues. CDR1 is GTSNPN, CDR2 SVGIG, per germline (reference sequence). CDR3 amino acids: CAWSVGPHLQRPYGYTF. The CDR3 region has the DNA TGTGCCTGGAGTGTGGGCCCGCACCTCCAGAGACCCTATGGCTACACCTTC. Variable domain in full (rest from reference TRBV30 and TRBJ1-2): SQTIHQWPATLVQPVGSPLSLECTVEGTSNPNLYWYRQAAGRGLQLLFYSVGIGQISSEVPQNLSASRPQDRQFILSSKKLLLSDSGFYLCAWSVGPHLQRPYGYTFGSGTRLTVV.

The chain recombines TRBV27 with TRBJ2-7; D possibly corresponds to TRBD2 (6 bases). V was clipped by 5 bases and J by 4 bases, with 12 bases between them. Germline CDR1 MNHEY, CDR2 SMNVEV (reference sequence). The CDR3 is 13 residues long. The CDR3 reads CASSTSFGYEQYF. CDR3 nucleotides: TGTGCCAGCAGTACTAGCTTCGGTTACGAGCAGTACTTC.

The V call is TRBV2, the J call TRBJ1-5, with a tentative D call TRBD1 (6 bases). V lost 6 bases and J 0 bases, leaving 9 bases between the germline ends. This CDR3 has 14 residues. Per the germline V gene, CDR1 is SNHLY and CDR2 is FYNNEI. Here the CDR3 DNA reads TGTGCCAGCAGATGGACAGCTAGCAATCAGCCCCAGCATTTT. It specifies CASRWTASNQPQHF.

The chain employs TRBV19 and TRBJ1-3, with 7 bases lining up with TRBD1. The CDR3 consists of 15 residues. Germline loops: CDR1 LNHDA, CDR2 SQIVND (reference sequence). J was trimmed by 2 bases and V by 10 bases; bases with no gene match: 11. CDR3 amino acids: CATLMVRGAGNTIYF. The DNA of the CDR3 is TGTGCCACCCTCATGGTCAGGGGGGCTGGAAACACCATATATTTT.

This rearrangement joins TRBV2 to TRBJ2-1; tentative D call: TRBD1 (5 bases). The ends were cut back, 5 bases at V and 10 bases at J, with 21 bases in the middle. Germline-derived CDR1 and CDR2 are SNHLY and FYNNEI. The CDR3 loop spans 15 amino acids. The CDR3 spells CASSSDTAKSREQFF. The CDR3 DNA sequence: TGTGCCAGCAGTTCGGACACGGCAAAGTCACGGGAGCAGTTCTTC.

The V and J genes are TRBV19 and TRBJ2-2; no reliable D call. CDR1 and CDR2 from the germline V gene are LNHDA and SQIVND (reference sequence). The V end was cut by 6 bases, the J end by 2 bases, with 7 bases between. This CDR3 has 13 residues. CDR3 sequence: CASRSSNTGELFF. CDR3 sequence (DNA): TGTGCCAGTAGGTCGAGTAACACCGGGGAGCTGTTTTTT.

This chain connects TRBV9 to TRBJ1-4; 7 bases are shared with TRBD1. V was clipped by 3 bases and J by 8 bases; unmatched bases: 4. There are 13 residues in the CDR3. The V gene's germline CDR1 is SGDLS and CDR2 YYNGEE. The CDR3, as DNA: TGTGCCAGCAGCGAGGGGGCGGGGGAAAAACTGTTTTTT. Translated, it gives CASSEGAGEKLFF.

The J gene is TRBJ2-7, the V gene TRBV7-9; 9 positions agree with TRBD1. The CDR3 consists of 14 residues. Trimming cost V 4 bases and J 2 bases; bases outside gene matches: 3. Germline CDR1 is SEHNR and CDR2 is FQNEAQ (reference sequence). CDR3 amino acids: CASSSGQGTYEQYF. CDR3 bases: TGTGCCAGCAGCTCCGGACAGGGGACCTACGAGCAGTACTTC.

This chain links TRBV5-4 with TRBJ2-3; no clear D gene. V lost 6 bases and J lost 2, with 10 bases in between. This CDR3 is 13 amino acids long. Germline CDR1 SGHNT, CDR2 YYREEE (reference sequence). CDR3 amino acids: CASMGLHTDTQYF. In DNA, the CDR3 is TGTGCCAGCATGGGCTTACACACAGATACGCAGTATTTT.

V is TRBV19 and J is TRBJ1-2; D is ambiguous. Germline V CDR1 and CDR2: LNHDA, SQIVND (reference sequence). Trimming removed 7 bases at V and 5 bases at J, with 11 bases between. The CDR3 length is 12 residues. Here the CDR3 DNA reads TGTGCCAGTAATAGTGCGGGGTATGGCTACACCTTC. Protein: CASNSAGYGYTF.

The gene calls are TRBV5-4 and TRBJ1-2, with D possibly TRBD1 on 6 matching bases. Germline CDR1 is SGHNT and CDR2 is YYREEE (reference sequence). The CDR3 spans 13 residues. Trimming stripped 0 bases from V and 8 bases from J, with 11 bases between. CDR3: CASSLDRDRGYTF. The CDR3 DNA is TGTGCCAGCAGCTTGGACAGGGATAGAGGCTACACCTTC.

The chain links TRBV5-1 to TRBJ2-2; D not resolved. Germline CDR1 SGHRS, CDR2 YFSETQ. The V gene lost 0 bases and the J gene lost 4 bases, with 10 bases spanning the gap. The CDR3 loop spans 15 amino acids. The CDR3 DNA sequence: TGCGCCAGCAGCTTGGGAGACACCTCCACCGGGGAGCTGTTTTTT. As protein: CASSLGDTSTGELFF.

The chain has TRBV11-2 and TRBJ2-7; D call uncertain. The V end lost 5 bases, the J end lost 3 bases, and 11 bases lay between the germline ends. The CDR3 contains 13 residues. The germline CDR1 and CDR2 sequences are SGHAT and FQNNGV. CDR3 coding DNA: TGTGCCAGCAGCCATAGAGACTTCTACGAGCAGTACTTC. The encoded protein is CASSHRDFYEQYF.

The CDR3 bases are TGTGCCAGTAGTATTAACAGGCCACCGAACACTGAAGCTTTCTTT. Residues: CASSINRPPNTEAFF. V and J are TRBV19 and TRBJ1-1; D might be TRBD1 (5 bases). V gave up 3 bases and J gave up 1 base, with 12 bases separating them. This CDR3 is 15 amino acids long. Germline CDR1 reads LNHDA; CDR2 reads SQIVND (reference sequence).

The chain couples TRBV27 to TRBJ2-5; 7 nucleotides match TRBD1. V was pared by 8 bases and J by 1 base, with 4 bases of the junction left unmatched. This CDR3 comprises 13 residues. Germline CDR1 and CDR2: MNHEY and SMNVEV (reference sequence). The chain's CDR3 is CASQRTGQETQYF. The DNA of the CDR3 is TGTGCCAGCCAACGGACAGGCCAAGAGACCCAGTACTTC.

The DNA of the CDR3 is TGTGCTAGTGGTTTGGGGAGGGGCACTGAAGCTTTCTTT. The encoded protein is CASGLGRGTEAFF. The chain couples TRBV12-5 to TRBJ1-1; D might be TRBD1 (5 bases). The CDR3 totals 13 residues. Trimming left V 1 base short and J 4 bases short, with 7 bases between. Per germline, CDR1 LGHNT and CDR2 FRNRAP.

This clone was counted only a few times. The CDR3 protein is CASTGQGSFWPLHF. CDR3 DNA: TGTGCCAGCACCGGACAGGGCTCCTTCTGGCCCCTCCACTTT. This sequence joins TRBV3-1 (or the pseudogene TRBV3-2) and TRBJ1-6, with 8 bases aligning to TRBD1. This CDR3 spans 14 amino acids. V trimming: 7 bases; J trimming: 13 bases; junction bases outside the gene matches: 12. CDR1 is LGHDT, CDR2 YNNKEL, per germline (reference sequence).

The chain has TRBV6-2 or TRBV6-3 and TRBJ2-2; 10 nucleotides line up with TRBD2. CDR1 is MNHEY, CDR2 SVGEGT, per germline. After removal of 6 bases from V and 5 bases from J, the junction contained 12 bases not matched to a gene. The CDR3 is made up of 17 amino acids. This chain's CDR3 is CASSRGLAVLRTGELFF. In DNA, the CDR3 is TGTGCCAGCAGCCGCGGACTAGCGGTTTTAAGGACCGGGGAGCTGTTTTTT.